Following are 23 T cell receptor beta chains from one sample sequenced in a study of cytomegalovirus exposure and HLA in healthy donors. It was with 60 Vbeta and 13 Jbeta primers that the PCR ran. Method: immunoSEQ multiplex PCR; TCRdb's copy keeps in-frame clones and lacks some. The sample lists fewer than 200,000 clones, 68% occurring once. Material for sequencing was PBMCs. The receptors stem from a woman in her 40s in good health and CMV-seropositive.

This chain connects TRBV6-5 to TRBJ2-7; TRBD2 agrees at 7 bases. Germline V gene data show CDR1 as MNHEY and CDR2 as SVGAGI. V trimming: 0 bases; J trimming: 0 bases; junction bases outside the gene matches: 5. CDR3 length: 16 amino acids. CDR3 sequence (DNA): TGTGCCAGCAGTTACTCAGGGCTAGCGGCCTCCTACGAGCAGTACTTC. Its translation: CASSYSGLAASYEQYF.

The chain employs TRBV13 and TRBJ2-7; D not certain. V was clipped by 2 bases and J by 6 bases, with 14 bases between them. CDR1 and CDR2 (germline): PRHDT, FYEKMQ (reference sequence). The CDR3 covers 14 residues. The CDR3 spells CASSLTRSPGEQYF. CDR3 DNA sequence: TGTGCCAGCAGCTTAACCAGGTCTCCCGGCGAGCAGTACTTC.

This clone was found a few times. The rearrangement joins TRBV5-1 to TRBJ1-2; weak D call: TRBD1 (6 bases). The CDR3 contains 14 residues. V was shortened by 5 bases and J by 2 bases, with 13 bases between the two germline ends. Germline V gene lookup returns CDR1 SGHRS and CDR2 YFSETQ. CDR3 sequence: CASRDPDSNYGYTF. The CDR3 DNA reads TGCGCCAGCAGGGACCCGGACAGCAACTATGGCTACACCTTC.

This clone was counted between two and nine times. Within the sample, other DNA sequences also encode this same CDR3. The chain recombines TRBV7-9 with TRBJ2-5; maybe TRBD2 (5 bases). The CDR3 contains 14 residues. The germline V gene encodes CDR1 SEHNR and CDR2 FQNEAQ (reference sequence). Deletions cut 1 base from V and 2 bases from J, with 8 bases between. CDR3 DNA sequence: TGTGCCAGCAGCTTAGGCGGAGGTCAAGAGACCCAGTACTTC. Translated, it gives CASSLGGGQETQYF.

The chain has TRBV7-9 and TRBJ2-7; possibly TRBD2 for D (5 bases). Germline CDR1 SEHNR, CDR2 FQNEAQ (reference sequence). The CDR3 has 12 residues. CDR3 sequence reads: CVTGRGLYEQYF. CDR3 nucleotides: TGTGTCACTGGCCGGGGTCTCTACGAGCAGTACTTC.

This clone was seen only a few times. CDR3 sequence: CASRDFGQGQETQYF. The CDR3 DNA sequence: TGTGCCAGCAGAGACTTCGGACAGGGGCAAGAGACCCAGTACTTC. This chain connects TRBV7-9 to TRBJ2-5; 9 bases are shared with TRBD1. The length of the CDR3 is 15 residues. Germline assignment: CDR1 SEHNR and CDR2 FQNEAQ (reference sequence). Losses at the gene ends were 6 bases for V and 2 bases for J; bases not matched to a gene: 7. Full variable domain (rest looked up from reference TRBV7-9 and TRBJ2-5): DTGVSQNPRHKITKRGQNVTFRCDPISEHNRLYWYRQTLGQGPEFLTYFQNEAQLEKSRLLSDRFSAERPKGSFSTLEIQRTEQGDSAMYLCASRDFGQGQETQYFGPGTRLLVL.

This clone has a single count. The chain recombines TRBV6-4 with TRBJ1-1; D is perhaps TRBD1 (6 bases). Trimming removed 0 bases from V and 2 bases from J, with 22 bases in between. The germline CDR1 and CDR2 sequences are MRHNA and SNTAGT. The CDR3 is 19 amino acids. CDR3 residues: CASSDSGRGKVYHNTEAFF. The CDR3, as DNA: TGTGCCAGCAGTGACTCGGGCAGGGGAAAAGTCTATCATAACACTGAAGCTTTCTTT.

This clone was seen only a few times. The chain carries TRBV9 and TRBJ2-2, with TRBD1 identical over 7 bases. Unmatched junction bases numbered 14, after V lost 2 bases and J lost 1 base. This CDR3 contains 19 residues. In germline, CDR1 is SGDLS, CDR2 YYNGEE. This CDR3 reads CASSVGTVNTPGNTGELFF. In nucleotides, the CDR3 is TGTGCCAGCAGCGTCGGGACAGTGAATACCCCAGGGAACACCGGGGAGCTGTTTTTT.

The J gene is TRBJ1-4, the V gene TRBV6-5, with no clear D. The CDR3 consists of 14 residues. V gave up 2 bases and J gave up 10 bases, with 14 bases separating them. In germline, CDR1 is MNHEY, CDR2 SVGAGI. The CDR3 region has the DNA TGTGCCAGCAGTTACGGCAGCGGGATGGGAAAACTGTTTTTT. Protein: CASSYGSGMGKLFF.

V gene TRBV7-9 combines with J gene TRBJ2-1, with 10 positions matching TRBD1. Germline values: CDR1 SEHNR, CDR2 FQNEAQ (reference sequence). V lost 5 bases and J lost 2; bases outside the gene matches: 3. This CDR3 comprises 15 residues. CDR3 bases: TGTGCCAGCAGCCAGACAGGGGGCACCTACAATGAGCAGTTCTTC. This gives the protein CASSQTGGTYNEQFF.

The chain uses TRBV5-4 and TRBJ1-6; TRBD1 agrees at 8 bases. This CDR3 comprises 17 residues. Germline CDR1 reads SGHNT; CDR2 reads YYREEE (reference sequence). V dropped 2 bases and J dropped 2; count of bases not matched to a gene: 6. CDR3 protein: CASSFDRGNAYNSPLHF. CDR3 DNA sequence: TGTGCCAGCAGCTTCGACAGGGGAAACGCCTATAATTCACCCCTCCACTTT. Combining the CDR3 with reference TRBV5-4 and TRBJ1-6 gives the whole variable domain ETGVTQSPTHLIKTRGQQVTLRCSSQSGHNTVSWYQQALGQGPQFIFQYYREEENGRGNFPPRFSGLQFPNYSSELNVNALELDDSALYLCASSFDRGNAYNSPLHFGNGTRLTVT.

This clone was seen more than once but under ten times. The V call is TRBV2, the J call TRBJ1-2; 10 nucleotides agree with TRBD1. Germline CDR1 SNHLY, CDR2 FYNNEI. The CDR3 covers 14 residues. The V and J ends lost 9 bases and 4 bases, in that order; junction bases with no gene match: 8. As DNA, the CDR3 is TGTGCCAGTGAGCCGGGACAGGGGTCCTATGGCTACACCTTC. Translation: CASEPGQGSYGYTF.

This clone was seen a few times. The chain links TRBV11-3 to TRBJ2-5; D is undetermined. V lost 0 bases and J lost 2, with 16 bases in between. CDR1 is SGHNT, CDR2 YENEEA, per germline. The CDR3 consists of 17 residues. The CDR3 DNA is TGTGCCAGCAGCTTAGATCTGGGTAGCCCTTCGCAAGAGACCCAGTACTTC. Translated, it gives CASSLDLGSPSQETQYF.

V usage is TRBV6-4 and J usage is TRBJ2-4; D may be TRBD1 (5 bases). Germline CDR1 reads MRHNA; CDR2 reads SNTAGT. The CDR3 loop spans 13 amino acids. Trimming removed 3 bases from V and 4 bases from J, with 7 bases in between. The CDR3 region is CASSEGAKNIQYF. The CDR3 DNA is TGTGCCAGCAGTGAAGGGGCTAAAAACATTCAGTACTTC.

With respect to this clone: At one end, the junction sequence differs from germline, possibly due to a read error. V usage is TRBV15 and J usage is TRBJ1-2; 12 nucleotides match TRBD1. Germline V gives CDR1 LNHNV, CDR2 YYDKDF (reference sequence). CDR3 length: 17 residues. Here the CDR3 reads CATSREAGQGASYGYPF. CDR3 bases: TGTGCCACCAGCAGAGAGGCGGGACAGGGGGCGTCGTATGGCTACCCCTTC.

J is TRBJ2-1 and V is TRBV9; 11 bases are shared with TRBD2. This CDR3 is 16 amino acids long. V lost 7 bases, J lost 4 bases, and 10 bases stayed unmatched. The germline V gene has CDR1 SGDLS and CDR2 YYNGEE. The CDR3 is CASAGHSGGDYNEQFF. CDR3 nucleotides: TGTGCCAGCGCCGGCCATAGCGGGGGGGATTACAATGAGCAGTTCTTC.

The CDR3, as DNA: TGCGCCAGCAGCTTCTCGGGACAAAAGCGGGAGACCCAGTACTTC. This sequence encodes CASSFSGQKRETQYF. The chain employs TRBV5-1 and TRBJ2-5; TRBD1 is a possible D gene (6 bases). V dropped 2 bases and J dropped 5 bases, with 16 bases sitting between them. The CDR3 extends over 15 amino acids. CDR1 SGHRS and CDR2 YFSETQ come from the germline V gene.

The gene calls are TRBV25-1 and TRBJ1-3; no clear D. V dropped 0 bases and J dropped 2 bases, with 5 bases sitting between them. The germline V gene encodes CDR1 MGHDK and CDR2 SYGVNS. The length of the CDR3 is 14 residues. The CDR3 sequence is CASSEYGAGNTIYF. The CDR3 nucleotides read TGTGCCAGCAGTGAATACGGGGCTGGAAACACCATATATTTT.

This chain connects TRBV27 to TRBJ1-1; D not certain. Per germline, CDR1 MNHEY and CDR2 SMNVEV (reference sequence). Trimming cost V 5 bases and J 3 bases, with 10 bases left between them. CDR3 length: 13 residues. CDR3: CASSPREHTEAFF. In DNA, the CDR3 is TGTGCCAGCAGTCCCCGGGAGCACACTGAAGCTTTCTTT.

This chain uses TRBV6-1 with TRBJ1-1, with D uncertain. V lost 2 bases and J 4 bases, leaving 14 bases between the germline ends. Germline values: CDR1 MNHNS, CDR2 SASEGT. The CDR3 has 15 amino acids. The CDR3 sequence: CASSELFREVTEAFF. In DNA, the CDR3 is TGTGCCAGCAGTGAATTGTTTCGTGAGGTCACTGAAGCTTTCTTT.

This chain uses TRBV4-3 with TRBJ2-3; D is ambiguous. Trimming pared 2 bases from V and 6 bases from J, leaving 15 bases between. This CDR3 region has 15 residues. Germline CDR1 reads LGHNA; CDR2 reads YSLEER. This chain's CDR3 is CASSQKDTPRDTQYF. The CDR3, as DNA: TGCGCCAGCAGCCAAAAAGATACCCCTAGGGATACGCAGTATTTT.

This clone came up a few times. The rearrangement uses TRBV4-2 and TRBJ2-7; TRBD2 agrees at 7 bases. V was clipped by 1 base and J by 4 bases; unmatched bases: 7. Germline loops: CDR1 LGHNA, CDR2 YNFKEQ. There are 15 residues in the CDR3. CDR3 coding DNA: TGTGCCAGCAGCCAAGGGACTAGTTTCCAGTACGAGCAGTACTTC. This sequence encodes CASSQGTSFQYEQYF.

In this sample, this clone turned up a few times. The chain couples TRBV9 to TRBJ2-1; TRBD2 matches at 8 bases. The V gene's germline CDR1 is SGDLS and CDR2 YYNGEE. This CDR3 contains 17 residues. With V trimmed by 4 bases and J by 2 bases, 11 bases remained unmatched. The CDR3 DNA reads TGTGCCAGCAGCCCCGGGGGGGGATCCACTCCCTACAATGAGCAGTTCTTC. It yields the protein CASSPGGGSTPYNEQFF.